The entry below describes one T cell receptor beta chain. Its antigen is unknown. Deletions cut 5 bases from V and 3 bases from J, with 10 bases between. CDR3 length: 13 amino acids. CDR1 and CDR2 (germline): SGHNT, YENEEA. This sample stems from a study of T cell responses to AZD1222 COVID-19 vaccine. Study at large: Pooling was applied to second doses at about 4 or about 12 weeks. General observations from the study: It should be noted that donors were predominantly white British and more often female, and clonal diversity was possibly underestimated.

Some clones are missing from TCRdb's copy, which holds only in-frame ones; the method was immunoSEQ multiplex PCR. Found here are 75,000 to 100,000 clones, approximately 84% of them singletons; the top ten hold approximately 13%. The sequenced sample was peripheral blood, obtained on day 0 of AZD1222 vaccination. V is TRBV11-3 and J is TRBJ1-1, with unresolved D. This receptor was obtained from an adult in good health. The chain's CDR3 is CASSPTKDTEAFF. Written as DNA, the CDR3 is TGTGCCAGCAGCCCCACGAAAGACACTGAAGCTTTCTTT.